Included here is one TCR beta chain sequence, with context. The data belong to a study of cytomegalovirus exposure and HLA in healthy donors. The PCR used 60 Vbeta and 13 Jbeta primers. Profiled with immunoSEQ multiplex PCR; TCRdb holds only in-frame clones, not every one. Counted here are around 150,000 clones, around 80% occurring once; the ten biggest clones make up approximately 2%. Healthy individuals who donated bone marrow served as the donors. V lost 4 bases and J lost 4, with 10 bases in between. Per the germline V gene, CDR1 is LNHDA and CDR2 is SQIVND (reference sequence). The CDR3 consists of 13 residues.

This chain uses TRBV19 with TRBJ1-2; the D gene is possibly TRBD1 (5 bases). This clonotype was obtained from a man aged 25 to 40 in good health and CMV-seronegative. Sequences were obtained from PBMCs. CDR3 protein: CASSRRGGYGYTF. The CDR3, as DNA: TGTGCCAGTAGTAGGAGGGGAGGCTATGGCTACACCTTC.